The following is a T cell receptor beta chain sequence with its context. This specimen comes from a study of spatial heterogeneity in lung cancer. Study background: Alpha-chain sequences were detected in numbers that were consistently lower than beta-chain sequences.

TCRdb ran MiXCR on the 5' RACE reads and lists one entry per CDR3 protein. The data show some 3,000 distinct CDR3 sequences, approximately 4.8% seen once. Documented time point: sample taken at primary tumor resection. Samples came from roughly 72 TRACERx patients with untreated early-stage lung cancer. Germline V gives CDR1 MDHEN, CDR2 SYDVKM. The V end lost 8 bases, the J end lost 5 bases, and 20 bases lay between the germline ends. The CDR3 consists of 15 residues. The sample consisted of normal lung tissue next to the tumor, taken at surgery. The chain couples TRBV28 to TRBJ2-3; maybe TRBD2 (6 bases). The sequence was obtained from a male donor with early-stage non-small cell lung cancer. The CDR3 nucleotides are TGTGCCAGCGGAGGAGCACGGGACTTCTTAGATACGCAGTATTTT. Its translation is CASGGARDFLDTQYF.